Shown below are 30 T cell receptor beta chains from a single sample sequenced in a study of cytomegalovirus exposure and HLA in healthy donors. PCR amplification relied on 60 Vbeta primers (plus 13 Jbeta primers). Method: immunoSEQ multiplex PCR; TCRdb's copy keeps in-frame clones and lacks some. The table includes around 100,000 clones, approximately 80% detected once. The specimen sequenced was PBMCs. The receptors here all came from a woman under 40 in good health and CMV-seronegative.

The rearrangement joins TRBV5-1 to TRBJ1-1; TRBD1 might be the D (6 bases). Trimming shortened V by 4 bases and J by 4 bases, and 17 bases separated the two germline ends. The CDR3 sequence is 15 residues long. CDR1 is SGHRS and CDR2 is YFSETQ in the germline V gene. This CDR3 reads CASSDNRVGGTEAFF. The CDR3 DNA follows: TGCGCCAGCAGCGACAACAGGGTTGGCGGCACTGAAGCTTTCTTT.

The chain couples TRBV14 to TRBJ1-2; D possibly corresponds to TRBD1 (5 bases). The CDR3 covers 17 residues. Trimming shortened V by 1 base and J by 0 bases, and 15 bases separated the two germline ends. Germline CDR1 is SGHDN and CDR2 is FVKESK. The chain's CDR3 is CASSQGAGISANYGYTF. The CDR3 DNA reads as TGTGCCAGCAGCCAAGGAGCAGGGATCTCAGCTAACTATGGCTACACCTTC.

The rearrangement uses TRBV9 and TRBJ2-3; the D is unclear. This CDR3 comprises 13 residues. From germline, CDR1 is SGDLS and CDR2 YYNGEE. V was trimmed by 4 bases and J by 0 bases, leaving 6 bases between them. The CDR3 here is CASSTTSTDTQYF. The CDR3 DNA reads as TGTGCCAGCAGCACCACTAGCACAGATACGCAGTATTTT.

The chain couples TRBV2 to TRBJ1-3, with D unresolved. The CDR3 is made up of 14 amino acids. CDR1 and CDR2 from the germline V gene are SNHLY and FYNNEI. Trimming removed 4 bases at V and 0 bases at J, with 7 bases between. CDR3 sequence (DNA): TGTGCCAGCAGTGTAGAGGGCTCTGGAAACACCATATATTTT. Translation gives CASSVEGSGNTIYF.

J is TRBJ2-2 and V is TRBV27, with TRBD2 as a possible D gene (6 bases). Trimming cost V 1 base and J 0 bases, with 15 bases left between them. The CDR3 runs 18 residues. The germline V gene encodes CDR1 MNHEY and CDR2 SMNVEV (reference sequence). Here the CDR3 DNA reads TGTGCCAGCAGTTTATTTTCTAGCGCAGCCGCGAACACCGGGGAGCTGTTTTTT. This codes for CASSLFSSAAANTGELFF.

The chain is built from TRBV12-2 and TRBJ2-1; the table's D call, TRBD2, was not checked against the DNA. TRBV12-2 is classified as a pseudogene. The CDR3 consists of 18 residues. The CDR3 reads CASRSRGSREREGHEQFF. CDR3 coding DNA: TGTGCAAGTCGCTCCCGGGGGAGTCGGGAAAGGGAAGGGCATGAGCAGTTCTTC.

The chain couples TRBV6-1 to TRBJ2-5, with D possibly being TRBD1 (6 bases). The V end was cut by 2 bases, the J end by 5 bases, with 9 bases between. The CDR3 runs to 13 residues. Germline V gives CDR1 MNHNS, CDR2 SASEGT. CDR3 coding DNA: TGTGCCAGCAGTGAACAGGGGAGTGAGACCCAGTACTTC. The encoded protein is CASSEQGSETQYF.

This chain joins TRBV4-2 and TRBJ2-7, with TRBD2 identical over 12 bases. CDR3 length equals 15 residues. Germline loops: CDR1 LGHNA, CDR2 YNFKEQ. V lost 5 bases to trimming and J lost 2 bases; unmatched junction nucleotides: 4. CDR3 region: CASSRTSGEPYEQYF. CDR3 sequence (DNA): TGTGCCAGCAGCAGGACTAGCGGGGAACCCTACGAGCAGTACTTC.

The CDR3 bases are TGTGCCAGCAGTGAAGGGTTCGGGGGGTATAATTCACCCCTCCACTTT. Translation: CASSEGFGGYNSPLHF. The chain is built from TRBV6-1 and TRBJ1-6, with a possible D match to TRBD1 (5 bases). The CDR3 has 16 residues. Germline lookup yields CDR1 MNHNS and CDR2 SASEGT. Trimming removed 1 base from V and 4 bases from J, with 11 bases in between.

This clone has more than one count but fewer than ten. The chain carries TRBV28 and TRBJ2-1; TRBD2 is a possible D gene (5 bases). The germline V and J ends were trimmed by 5 bases and 6 bases, with 11 bases remaining between them. The CDR3 has 13 residues. The germline CDR1 and CDR2 sequences are MDHEN and SYDVKM. CDR3 sequence reads: CASSGPSRNEQFF. The CDR3 DNA reads as TGTGCCAGCAGTGGCCCTAGCCGCAATGAGCAGTTCTTC.

This chain connects TRBV11-2 to TRBJ1-2; TRBD1 is a possible D gene (5 bases). Trimming stripped 1 base from V and 7 bases from J, with 13 bases between. Germline V gene lookup returns CDR1 SGHAT and CDR2 FQNNGV. The CDR3 runs 14 residues. In DNA, the CDR3 is TGTGCCAGCAGCTTAGGGTACAGGTCCCCTGGCTACACCTTC. Its protein product is CASSLGYRSPGYTF.

This clone was seen only a few times. The gene calls are TRBV6-1 and TRBJ1-2, with 8 bases aligning to TRBD1. This CDR3 region has 15 residues. J gave up 4 bases and V 6 bases, and 10 bases lay outside the gene matches. Germline V gives CDR1 MNHNS, CDR2 SASEGT. CDR3: CASRVSGGEVYGYTF. DNA for the CDR3: TGTGCCAGCAGGGTATCAGGGGGCGAAGTCTATGGCTACACCTTC.

This sequence joins TRBV5-1 and TRBJ2-1; the D gene is possibly TRBD2 (7 bases). Germline CDR1 reads SGHRS; CDR2 reads YFSETQ. The CDR3 loop spans 15 amino acids. Trimming left V 6 bases short and J 4 bases short, with 17 bases between. CDR3 sequence (DNA): TGCGCCAGCACCACGGGGGGAGGGACATACAATGAGCAGTTCTTC. It translates to CASTTGGGTYNEQFF.

The chain employs TRBV27 and TRBJ1-6, with D maybe TRBD1 (5 bases). CDR3 length: 16 residues. Trimming took off 5 bases at V and 0 bases at J, with 11 bases between the two ends. Germline V gene lookup returns CDR1 MNHEY and CDR2 SMNVEV (reference sequence). The CDR3 coding sequence is TGTGCCAGCAGTCCTACAGGAAGCTCCTATAATTCACCCCTCCACTTT. This sequence encodes CASSPTGSSYNSPLHF.

The V gene is TRBV13, the J gene TRBJ2-7; unclear D gene. The CDR3 totals 15 residues. V was trimmed by 0 bases and J by 3 bases, leaving 12 bases between them. CDR1 and CDR2 (germline): PRHDT, FYEKMQ (reference sequence). The CDR3, as DNA: TGTGCCAGCAGCTTAGGGCGTCTCGGCGGCTACGAGCAGTACTTC. This gives the protein CASSLGRLGGYEQYF.

This rearrangement joins TRBV5-1 to TRBJ2-6; possibly TRBD1 for D (5 bases). The V gene lost 4 bases and the J gene lost 0 bases, with 11 bases spanning the gap. The CDR3 is 16 amino acids. From germline, CDR1 is SGHRS and CDR2 YFSETQ. CDR3 amino acids: CASSAGHSSGANVLTF. In DNA form, the CDR3 reads TGCGCCAGCAGCGCTGGACACAGCTCTGGGGCCAACGTCCTGACTTTC. The entire variable domain, with the rest obtained from reference TRBV5-1 and TRBJ2-6, is as follows: KAGVTQTPRYLIKTRGQQVTLSCSPISGHRSVSWYQQTPGQGLQFLFEYFSETQRNKGNFPGRFSGRQFSNSRSEMNVSTLELGDSALYLCASSAGHSSGANVLTFGAGSRLTVL.

CDR3 sequence: CATSEIGDNQPQHF. Here the CDR3 DNA reads TGTGCCACCAGCGAAATAGGGGATAATCAGCCCCAGCATTTT. The chain combines TRBV15 with TRBJ1-5; possibly TRBD1 for D (5 bases). This CDR3 has 14 residues. The V gene lost 5 bases and the J gene lost 4 bases, with 12 bases spanning the gap. CDR1 and CDR2 (germline): LNHNV, YYDKDF (reference sequence).

The chain couples TRBV5-1 to TRBJ1-1; 7 bases agree with TRBD1. CDR1 is SGHRS and CDR2 is YFSETQ in the germline V gene. V lost 2 bases and J lost 4; bases outside the gene matches: 17. CDR3 size: 18 residues. The CDR3, as DNA: TGCGCCAGCAGCTTCACAGCAGGGGGTTCAAGTGACGGCACTGAAGCTTTCTTT. Protein product: CASSFTAGGSSDGTEAFF. Full variable domain (rest looked up from reference TRBV5-1 and TRBJ1-1): KAGVTQTPRYLIKTRGQQVTLSCSPISGHRSVSWYQQTPGQGLQFLFEYFSETQRNKGNFPGRFSGRQFSNSRSEMNVSTLELGDSALYLCASSFTAGGSSDGTEAFFGQGTRLTVV.

The chain recombines TRBV27 with TRBJ1-1, with D uncertain. CDR1 MNHEY and CDR2 SMNVEV come from the germline V gene (reference sequence). The CDR3 totals 17 residues. V was trimmed by 3 bases and J by 2 bases, leaving 19 bases between them. The CDR3 bases are TGTGCCAGCAGTTTCAATTCGGGAGGCGGCCCCAACACTGAAGCTTTCTTT. This sequence encodes CASSFNSGGGPNTEAFF.

The chain uses TRBV12-1 and TRBJ1-1; no DNA check was done on the table's D call, TRBD1. TRBV12-1 constitutes a pseudogene. This CDR3 comprises 18 residues. In DNA form, the CDR3 reads TGTGCCAGCAGACATTACAGGTCAGAGGACCGCATGAACACTGAAGCTTTCTTT. Amino acid sequence: CASRHYRSEDRMNTEAFF.

The rearrangement links TRBV18 to TRBJ2-5; TRBD2 agrees at 12 bases. V gave up 2 bases and J gave up 3 bases; unmatched junction bases: 4. The CDR3 sequence is 16 residues long. In germline, CDR1 is KGHSH, CDR2 LQKENI. CDR3 sequence (DNA): TGTGCCAGCTCACCAAGACTAGCGGGGGAGGAAGAGACCCAGTACTTC. Its protein is CASSPRLAGEEETQYF.

This clone has more than one count but fewer than ten. The chain uses TRBV9 and TRBJ1-1; 11 positions match TRBD1. V shed 3 bases and J 5 bases; nucleotides not matched to a gene: 9. The CDR3 spans 16 residues. Looked up from germline, CDR1 is SGDLS and CDR2 is YYNGEE. In DNA form, the CDR3 reads TGTGCCAGCAGCGGGGGACAGGGGGGTTTAATTACTGAAGCTTTCTTT. It codes for CASSGGQGGLITEAFF.

V is TRBV6-1 and J is TRBJ2-1; 8 bases are shared with TRBD1. The trim removed 6 bases at V and 8 bases at J, leaving 9 bases unmatched. This CDR3 comprises 14 residues. Germline assignment: CDR1 MNHNS and CDR2 SASEGT. CDR3 nucleotides: TGTGCCAGCAGCTCCCCCTTGACAGGGGATGAGCAGTTCTTC. This gives the protein CASSSPLTGDEQFF.

V usage is TRBV4-1 and J usage is TRBJ2-7; 11 positions match TRBD2. Looked up from germline, CDR1 is MGHRA and CDR2 is YSYEKL. The J segment lost 2 bases and the V segment lost 4 bases, leaving 4 bases of the junction unmatched. The CDR3 runs 15 residues. CDR3 coding DNA: TGCGCCAGCAGCCTAGCGGGAGGGATACCCTACGAGCAGTACTTC. Translating it yields CASSLAGGIPYEQYF.

The chain combines TRBV30 with TRBJ2-2, with 8 bases fitting TRBD1. Germline values: CDR1 GTSNPN, CDR2 SVGIG (reference sequence). J was trimmed by 1 base and V by 0 bases; bases with no gene match: 1. The CDR3 is made up of 15 amino acids. CDR3 nucleotide sequence: TGTGCCTGGAGTGTCGGGACAGGGAACACCGGGGAGCTGTTTTTT. It encodes CAWSVGTGNTGELFF.

J is TRBJ1-2 and V is TRBV29-1, with TRBD1 identical over 7 bases. This CDR3 comprises 13 residues. Germline assignment: CDR1 SQVTM and CDR2 ANQGSEA. The junction had 5 bases not matched to a gene; V was cut back by 0 bases and J by 7 bases. The CDR3 DNA is TGCAGCGTTGAAGATTGGTCAGGGGGTGGCTACACCTTC. Encoded protein: CSVEDWSGGGYTF.

This chain connects TRBV11-1 to TRBJ1-1; D not resolved. Per germline, CDR1 SGHAT and CDR2 FQDESV (reference sequence). With 2 bases removed from V and 1 base from J, the gap between germline ends came to 8 bases. The length of the CDR3 is 14 residues. This CDR3 is CASSLLHRNTEAFF. In DNA, the CDR3 is TGTGCCAGCAGCTTATTACACCGGAACACTGAAGCTTTCTTT.

V gene TRBV5-1 combines with J gene TRBJ1-1; the D gene is possibly TRBD1 (5 bases). In germline, CDR1 is SGHRS, CDR2 YFSETQ. The V and J ends lost 0 bases and 4 bases respectively, with 10 bases between them. The CDR3 consists of 14 residues. CDR3 in amino acids: CASSLVGGTTEAFF. The CDR3 DNA follows: TGCGCCAGCAGCTTGGTCGGGGGAACCACTGAAGCTTTCTTT.

The chain combines TRBV27 with TRBJ2-7, with D perhaps matching TRBD1 (5 bases). CDR3 length equals 17 residues. V was trimmed by 4 bases and J by 2 bases, leaving 21 bases between them. Germline CDR1 and CDR2: MNHEY and SMNVEV (reference sequence). CDR3 nucleotide sequence: TGTGCCAGCAGTTCCCCCGCTCGCCAGGGAAATGCCTACGAGCAGTACTTC. It codes for CASSSPARQGNAYEQYF.

The V call is TRBV4-2, the J call TRBJ2-2; TRBD2 aligns across 7 bases. CDR1 LGHNA and CDR2 YNFKEQ come from the germline V gene. With 2 bases clipped from V and 2 bases from J, the junction kept 8 bases outside the gene matches. The CDR3 extends over 17 amino acids. The chain's CDR3 is CASSQNPGLRNTGELFF. The CDR3 coding sequence is TGTGCCAGCAGCCAAAACCCGGGACTACGCAACACCGGGGAGCTGTTTTTT.